One T cell receptor (beta chain) is described in this entry. No antigen is known for it. Nothing much larger sits one base from this clone, and base qualities are not available. The sample belongs to a study of T cells in tumors and immune-related adverse events (dated by TCRdb to 2020 to 2023). Explained via the paper, the treatment or condition label denotes: nivolumab (PD-1 blockade) given before sampling. The DNeasy Blood and Tissue Kit was used to extract DNA from formalin-fixed paraffin-embedded specimens. The cysteine opens and the phenylalanine closes a CDR3 of 14 amino acids. The read is trimmed to its CDR3 DNA, 42 bases read in frame from base 1. Here V drops 1 base and J drops 4 bases, and the junction holds 2 bases not matched to any gene. In the germline V gene, CDR1 corresponds to MNHNS and CDR2 to SASEGT. The TCR beta locus was amplified and sequenced using the immunoSEQ assay, from which bulk TCR Vbeta CDR3 data were obtained. The original methods were these. Non-productive CDR3s, sequences shorter than 7 amino acids, and those not starting with C or ending with F/W were excluded. Analysis was restricted to specimens with at least 1000 reads, and each clonotype was defined at the amino acid level. To compute clonality, Pielou's evenness was subtracted from 1. Library sizes were equalized by abundance-weighted random subsampling with replacement, repeated 100 times to report 95% confidence intervals. Repertoire overlap was quantified using the Morisita overlap index, and the top 40 clones per specimen were examined for overlap with the irAE. TCRdb took this table from immuneACCESS and kept in-frame rearrangements with V and J called. Such tables lack part of the clones; where checked against another copy, unresolved V genes explain under half of the gap, and the rest is unexplained. V and J calls and clone size are those listed in that table; D and trimming were worked out from the DNA. The sample has roughly 20,000 clones on record, under 95% of them singletons. The ten largest clones add up to around 1.3% of the sample.

The chain employs TRBV6-1 and TRBJ1-2, and 8 bases in between align with TRBD1. The TCR was taken from a female donor with metastatic renal cell carcinoma. The sequencing here drew on lymph node tissue, taken from a patient treated with anti-PD-1 therapy. The DNA reads TGTGCCAGCAGTGAAGGGACAGGGCCCTATGGCTACACCTTC. Its product reads: CASSEGTGPYGYTF.